The entry that follows covers one T cell receptor (beta chain) sequence. Per the germline V gene, CDR1 is SGHRS and CDR2 is YFSETQ. The CDR3 is 17 residues long. V lost 3 bases and J lost 2, with 20 bases in between. This entry belongs to a study of blood T cell repertoires in COVID-19. Study summary: The United States, Italy and Spain provided the acute and convalescent COVID-19 samples. Sample material is recorded as cDNA or gDNA derived from T cells, B-cell-depleted T cells, or PBMCs.

Profiling relied on immunoSEQ multiplex PCR, and the TCRdb table lists in-frame clones only, not all of them. The sample shows fewer than 300,000 clones, 80% to 95% of them seen only once. The specimen was peripheral blood. This clonotype was sampled from a person under 30 with COVID-19, enrolled during active disease. The rearrangement links TRBV5-1 to TRBJ2-5; tentative D call: TRBD1 (5 bases). CDR3 coding DNA: TGCGCCAGCAGCTGGGGCTCCTTACTTGGGGTTCAAGAGACCCAGTACTTC. It is translated as CASSWGSLLGVQETQYF.